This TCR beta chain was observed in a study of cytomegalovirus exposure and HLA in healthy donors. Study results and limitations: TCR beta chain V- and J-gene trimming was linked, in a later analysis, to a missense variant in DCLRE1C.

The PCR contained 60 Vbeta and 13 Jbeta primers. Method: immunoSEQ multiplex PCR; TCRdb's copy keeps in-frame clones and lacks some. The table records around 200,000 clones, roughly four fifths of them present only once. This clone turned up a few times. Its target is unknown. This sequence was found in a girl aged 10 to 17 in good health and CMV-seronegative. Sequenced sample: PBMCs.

CDR3 coding DNA: TGTGCCAGCAGCTTGTACTCTGGAAACACCATATATTTT. Translation: CASSLYSGNTIYF. The V and J genes are TRBV7-9 and TRBJ1-3, with D hard to call. V was shortened by 3 bases and J by 0 bases, with 3 bases between the two germline ends. The CDR3 has 13 amino acids. Per the germline V gene, CDR1 is SEHNR and CDR2 is FQNEAQ (reference sequence).